These T cell receptor beta chains were read from a single sample in a study of OX40 agonist ivuxolimab in advanced cancers. The protocol was immunoSEQ multiplex PCR, while the TCRdb copy is restricted to in-frame clones and leaves out a portion. The sample consists of more than 65,000 clones, roughly 80% of them appearing once. Specimen: CD4+ or CD8+ T cells sorted from blood, collected in a trial of the OX40 agonist ivuxolimab. The receptors here all came from an adult with an advanced solid tumor such as melanoma, head and neck, liver or kidney cancer. Both conserved end residues are part of each CDR3. D genes are given only for firm matches. Clone size is shown for a subset of rows, as once, few, many or a class of expanded clone.

J gene: TRBJ1-1
clone size: NA
D gene: TRBD1
V gene: TRBV7-6
CDR3 DNA: TGTGCCAGCAGCTCTCCGGGACAGGGGGATTTGATGAACACTGAAGCTTTCTTT
CDR3 protein: CASSSPGQGDLMNTEAFF

J gene: TRBJ2-1
clone size: NA
D gene: NA
V gene: TRBV6-5
CDR3 DNA: TGTGCCAGCAAGCGATTCGGGCTTAACCGTCTGTTCTTC
CDR3 protein: CASKRFGLNRLFF

J gene: TRBJ1-5
clone size: NA
D gene: NA
V gene: TRBV2
CDR3 DNA: TGTGCCAGCAGTTTTGCGGGGGCCAATCAGCCCCAGCATTTT
CDR3 protein: CASSFAGANQPQHF

J gene: TRBJ1-6
clone size: NA
D gene: NA
V gene: TRBV18
CDR3 DNA: TGTGCCAGCTCACAGGATACAGGGTCGAATTCACCCCTCCACTTT
CDR3 protein: CASSQDTGSNSPLHF

J gene: TRBJ1-6
clone size: NA
D gene: NA
V gene: TRBV27
CDR3 DNA: TGTGCCAGCAGGAGCTCCTATAATTCACCCCTCCACTTT
CDR3 protein: CASRSSYNSPLHF

J gene: TRBJ1-2
clone size: NA
D gene: NA
V gene: TRBV2
CDR3 DNA: TGTGCCAGCAGTCGGGGCTTGGATGGCTACACCTTC
CDR3 protein: CASSRGLDGYTF

J gene: TRBJ2-1
clone size: NA
D gene: NA
V gene: TRBV2
CDR3 DNA: TGTGCCAGCAGCCCGGTCCAACCCGACAATGAGCAGTTCTTC
CDR3 protein: CASSPVQPDNEQFF

J gene: TRBJ1-1
clone size: NA
D gene: NA
V gene: TRBV14
CDR3 DNA: TGTGCCAGCAGCCAAATCCAGCCAAACACTGAAGCTTTCTTT
CDR3 protein: CASSQIQPNTEAFF

J gene: TRBJ1-6
clone size: NA
D gene: NA
V gene: TRBV5-1
CDR3 DNA: TGCGCCAGCAGCTCCGGTTCCTATAATTCACCCCTCCACTTT
CDR3 protein: CASSSGSYNSPLHF

J gene: TRBJ2-7
clone size: NA
D gene: TRBD1
V gene: TRBV5-6
CDR3 DNA: TGTGCCAGCAGTCTCCAGGGGGCTTACGAGCAGTACTTC
CDR3 protein: CASSLQGAYEQYF

J gene: TRBJ1-2
clone size: NA
D gene: NA
V gene: TRBV6-1
CDR3 DNA: TGTGCCAGCAGTGAACAGATGGGACTACGTGGCTACACCTTC
CDR3 protein: CASSEQMGLRGYTF

J gene: TRBJ2-5
clone size: once
D gene: TRBD2
V gene: TRBV11-2
CDR3 DNA: TGTGCCAGCAGCTTCACTAGCGGGGGGGGCCTGGAGACCCAGTACTTC
CDR3 protein: CASSFTSGGGLETQYF

J gene: TRBJ1-1
clone size: few
D gene: TRBD1
V gene: TRBV7-9
CDR3 DNA: TGTGCCAGCAGCTTGACAGGGACTATGGAAGCTTTCTTT
CDR3 protein: CASSLTGTMEAFF

J gene: TRBJ2-7
clone size: NA
D gene: NA
V gene: TRBV7-2
CDR3 DNA: TGTGCCAGCAGCTTAAGTCTGTTCTTGGGCGAGCAGTACTTC
CDR3 protein: CASSLSLFLGEQYF

J gene: TRBJ2-7
clone size: many
D gene: NA
V gene: TRBV2
CDR3 DNA: TGTGCCAGCAGTGAAGGGCAGAGGAAGCTCTACGAGCAGTACTTC
CDR3 protein: CASSEGQRKLYEQYF

J gene: TRBJ2-2
clone size: NA
D gene: TRBD2
V gene: TRBV7-9
CDR3 DNA: TGTGCCAGCAGCCCCGGGACTAGCGGGGGGTACACCGGGGAGCTGTTTTTT
CDR3 protein: CASSPGTSGGYTGELFF

J gene: TRBJ1-3
clone size: NA
D gene: NA
V gene: TRBV11-2
CDR3 DNA: TGTGCCAGCAGCTTTAGTGCGGCTTCTGGAAACACCATATATTTT
CDR3 protein: CASSFSAASGNTIYF

J gene: TRBJ2-7
clone size: NA
D gene: NA
V gene: TRBV5-8
CDR3 DNA: TGTGCCAGCAGCTCAAGGCCGGGGCCCTACGAGCAGTACTTC
CDR3 protein: CASSSRPGPYEQYF

J gene: TRBJ1-3
clone size: NA
D gene: NA
V gene: TRBV5-5
CDR3 DNA: TGTGCCAGCGACTGGGGATCTGGAAACACCATATATTTT
CDR3 protein: CASDWGSGNTIYF

J gene: TRBJ2-1
clone size: NA
D gene: TRBD2
V gene: TRBV9
CDR3 DNA: TGTGCCAGCAGCCCTGCAGCGGGGGGGCCTCGGTACAATGAGCAGTTCTTC
CDR3 protein: CASSPAAGGPRYNEQFF

J gene: TRBJ1-5
clone size: NA
D gene: NA
V gene: TRBV4-3
CDR3 DNA: TGCGCCAGCAGCCAAAGGGGGGGGAGCCAGCCCCAGCATTTT
CDR3 protein: CASSQRGGSQPQHF

J gene: TRBJ1-2
clone size: NA
D gene: NA
V gene: TRBV9
CDR3 DNA: TGTGCCAGCAGCGTATCCTTAAACTATGGCTACACCTTC
CDR3 protein: CASSVSLNYGYTF

J gene: TRBJ1-5
clone size: NA
D gene: TRBD1
V gene: TRBV23-1
CDR3 DNA: TGCGCCAGCAGTCAGCCCGGGACAGGGAGGGTGAGCAATCAGCCCCAGCATTTT
CDR3 protein: CASSQPGTGRVSNQPQHF

J gene: TRBJ2-7
clone size: NA
D gene: NA
V gene: TRBV2
CDR3 DNA: TGTGCCAGCAGTGGTGGGTTGGTGGGGAAACCCGTCTACGAGCAGTACTTC
CDR3 protein: CASSGGLVGKPVYEQYF

J gene: TRBJ1-1
clone size: NA
D gene: TRBD1
V gene: TRBV20-1
CDR3 DNA: TGCAGTGCAATTACAGGGGCTGAAGCTTTCTTT
CDR3 protein: CSAITGAEAFF

J gene: TRBJ1-2
clone size: NA
D gene: TRBD1
V gene: TRBV19
CDR3 DNA: TGTGCCAGTAGTACCATGGGGACAGGGACTGGCTACACCTTC
CDR3 protein: CASSTMGTGTGYTF